This T cell receptor beta chain was observed in a study of blood T cells in healthy people across ages. General study points: Unsorted PBMC material precluded a definitive naive versus antigen-experienced comparison.

Primed by a sample-barcoded 5' primer and a J-beta primer mix, a second PCR proceeded for about 6 to 11 cycles. Every cDNA was tagged by a template-switch adaptor with 12 random nucleotides. TCRdb used MiXCR to reprocess the 5' RACE reads, holding one entry per CDR3 protein. Of 1.2 million to 1.5 million distinct CDR3 sequences listed, around 55% were seen once; the top ten hold 5% to 7%. The CDR3 covers 13 residues. Germline V lookup: CDR1 SQVTM, CDR2 ANQGSEA. V shed 5 bases, J shed 1 base, and the junction held 3 bases outside the gene matches. This clonotype was counted between two and nine times. Its cognate antigen is unknown.

The TCR originated in a man aged 18-30 years in good health. Sequenced input: blood. The V gene is TRBV29-1, the J gene TRBJ2-3; 7 nucleotides line up with TRBD2. CDR3 DNA: TGCAGCGTTAAAACTAGCGGCACAGATACGCAGTATTTT. Protein: CSVKTSGTDTQYF.